This TCR beta chain was profiled in a study of T-cell memory formation after mild COVID-19. Study conclusions and caveats: Mostly located in CM and EM were contracting CD4+ clones, with contracting CD8+ clones located in EMRA.

This clonotype has a handful of counts. Its antigen is as yet unknown. cDNA libraries for TCR alpha and TCR beta, carrying sample barcodes and UMIs, came from 5'RACE with constant-segment primers. TCRdb processed the 5' RACE reads anew with MiXCR; each CDR3 protein has one entry. The repertoire holds roughly 320,000 distinct CDR3 sequences, with approximately 27% as singletons. The CDR3 length is 15 residues. Germline V CDR1 and CDR2: MNHEY, SVGEGT. Trimming took 6 bases from V and 0 from J, leaving 12 bases between them. The rearrangement uses TRBV6-2 or TRBV6-3 and TRBJ2-1; TRBD2 might be the D (6 bases). The sequencing sample was made of PBMCs or a T cell subset sorted from them (not recorded which). This sequence originates from an adult woman who had mild COVID-19 (a few samples of this study predate the infection). Cell type and time point are not known. The CDR3 nucleotides are TGTGCCAGCAGAGCGGGCCTGAGCTCCTACAATGAGCAGTTCTTC. Its protein is CASRAGLSSYNEQFF.